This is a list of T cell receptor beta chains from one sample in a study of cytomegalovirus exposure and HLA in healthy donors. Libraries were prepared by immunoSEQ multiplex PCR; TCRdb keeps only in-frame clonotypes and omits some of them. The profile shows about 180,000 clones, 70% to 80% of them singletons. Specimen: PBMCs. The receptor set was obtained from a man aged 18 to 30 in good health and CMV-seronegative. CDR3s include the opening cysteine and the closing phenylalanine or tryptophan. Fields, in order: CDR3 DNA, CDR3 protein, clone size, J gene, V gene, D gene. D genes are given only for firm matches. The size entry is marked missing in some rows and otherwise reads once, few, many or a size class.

DNA: TGCGCCAGCAGCCAAGAAATTCGGACAGGCGGGCTTTCACCCCTCCACTTT
CDR3: CASSQEIRTGGLSPLHF
size: .
J: TRBJ1-6
V: TRBV4-3
D: TRBD1

DNA: TGTGCCAGCAGGGCCAGCGGGGGGCTCGGCTCTCTCCGTTTC
CDR3: CASRASGGLGSLRF
size: .
J: TRBJ2-7
V: TRBV6-5
D: TRBD2

DNA: TGTGCCAGCAGTTTCCCCCGACTAGCGGGAATGGAGACCCAGTACTTC
CDR3: CASSFPRLAGMETQYF
size: .
J: TRBJ2-5
V: TRBV27
D: TRBD2

DNA: TGTGCCAGCAGTTACAGAACTAGGGACAGTGAAGCTTTCTTT
CDR3: CASSYRTRDSEAFF
size: .
J: TRBJ1-1
V: TRBV6-5
D: TRBD1

DNA: TGTGCCAGCAGCTTAGGGACAGCTGAAGCTTTCTTT
CDR3: CASSLGTAEAFF
size: once
J: TRBJ1-1
V: TRBV7-9
D: .

DNA: TGTGCCAGCAGCTTGGCCCTTACAGGGAAGGAAGAGACCCAGTACTTC
CDR3: CASSLALTGKEETQYF
size: .
J: TRBJ2-5
V: TRBV7-2
D: .

DNA: TGCAGCGTACATCAGTACAATGAGCAGTTCTTC
CDR3: CSVHQYNEQFF
size: .
J: TRBJ2-1
V: TRBV29-1
D: .

DNA: TGCGCCAGCAGCCAAGATGTCCAGGGAGGTTCACCCCTCCACTTT
CDR3: CASSQDVQGGSPLHF
size: few
J: TRBJ1-6
V: TRBV4-3
D: .

DNA: TGCGCCAGCAGCCAAGGCCCTCGGGGGGAAAACATTCAGTACTTC
CDR3: CASSQGPRGENIQYF
size: .
J: TRBJ2-4
V: TRBV4-3
D: TRBD2

DNA: TGCGCCAGCAGCCGCGGACAGGGTAGTACCGGGGAGCTGTTTTTT
CDR3: CASSRGQGSTGELFF
size: .
J: TRBJ2-2
V: TRBV4-3
D: TRBD1

DNA: TGTGCCAGCAGCCAAGAGCGGGGACAGGGACACGAGCAGTACTTC
CDR3: CASSQERGQGHEQYF
size: .
J: TRBJ2-7
V: TRBV14
D: TRBD1

DNA: TGTGCCAGCAGCCAACCCCTAGCGGGGGGGCCGCTTGAGCAGTTCTTC
CDR3: CASSQPLAGGPLEQFF
size: .
J: TRBJ2-1
V: TRBV4-2
D: TRBD2

DNA: TGTGCCAGCAGCTTAGGGAGATACGAGCAGTACTTC
CDR3: CASSLGRYEQYF
size: .
J: TRBJ2-7
V: TRBV7-8
D: .

DNA: TGCGCCAGCAGCCAAGCTGGACAGGGGGCCTCTGGGGCCAACGTCCTGACTTTC
CDR3: CASSQAGQGASGANVLTF
size: .
J: TRBJ2-6
V: TRBV4-3
D: TRBD1

DNA: TGTGCCAGCAGTCGGACAGGGCGCTCCTACGAGCAGTACTTC
CDR3: CASSRTGRSYEQYF
size: .
J: TRBJ2-7
V: TRBV2
D: TRBD1

DNA: TGTGCCAGCAGCGCGGGACAGCTTGGGGCCAACGTCCTGACTTTC
CDR3: CASSAGQLGANVLTF
size: once
J: TRBJ2-6
V: TRBV7-6
D: .

DNA: TGCAGCGCTACAACCGGGACAGGGCCCTCCTACGAGCAGTACTTC
CDR3: CSATTGTGPSYEQYF
size: .
J: TRBJ2-7
V: TRBV29-1
D: TRBD1

DNA: TGTTCCAGCAGTTACAGGGACAGGGGGGACGAGACCCAGTACTTC
CDR3: CSSSYRDRGDETQYF
size: .
J: TRBJ2-5
V: TRBV7-9
D: TRBD1

DNA: TGTGCCTGGAGTATGTCCGGGACAGGAGGTGAGCAGTACTTC
CDR3: CAWSMSGTGGEQYF
size: .
J: TRBJ2-5
V: TRBV30
D: TRBD1

DNA: TGTGCCAGCAGCGAAACTTACAATGAGCAGTTCTTC
CDR3: CASSETYNEQFF
size: .
J: TRBJ2-1
V: TRBV14
D: .

DNA: TGTGCCATCAGTGACCCTAGCGGGGGCTCGGGGTCCTACGAGCAGTACTTC
CDR3: CAISDPSGGSGSYEQYF
size: .
J: TRBJ2-7
V: TRBV10-3
D: TRBD2

DNA: TGTGCTAGTGGTTTGGGCGGAACCTACGAGCAGTACTTC
CDR3: CASGLGGTYEQYF
size: .
J: TRBJ2-7
V: TRBV12-5
D: .

DNA: TGTGCCAGCAGCGCCCGGACAGTCCGTAATGAAAAACTGTTTTTT
CDR3: CASSARTVRNEKLFF
size: .
J: TRBJ1-4
V: TRBV2
D: .

DNA: TGTGCCTGGTCCGGGGGGGGAAGTCGGAGTACGCAGTATTTT
CDR3: CAWSGGGSRSTQYF
size: once
J: TRBJ2-3
V: TRBV30
D: TRBD2

DNA: TGTGCCAGCAGCTTAGGCGGGAGAAAAGGCGTCGGTGAGCAGTTCTTC
CDR3: CASSLGGRKGVGEQFF
size: once
J: TRBJ2-1
V: TRBV7-3
D: TRBD2

DNA: TGTGCCAGTTCCGGGAGCCACGACACTGAAGCTTTCTTT
CDR3: CASSGSHDTEAFF
size: few
J: TRBJ1-1
V: TRBV6-5
D: .

DNA: TGTGCCAGCAGCTATACCCGGAGCCCCCGTGAAGCTTTCTTT
CDR3: CASSYTRSPREAFF
size: .
J: TRBJ1-1
V: TRBV6-5
D: .

DNA: TGCACGACCCGGGATTGGGACTATGGCTACACCTTC
CDR3: CTTRDWDYGYTF
size: .
J: TRBJ1-2
V: TRBV29-1
D: .

DNA: TGTGCCAGTATTGACCAACCAGGGGTTAGCAATCAGCCCCGGCATTTT
CDR3: CASIDQPGVSNQPRHF
size: .
J: TRBJ1-5
V: TRBV19
D: .

DNA: TGTGCCTGGAGTGTAGGCGGGGGGGGCACAGGTACGCAGTATTTT
CDR3: CAWSVGGGGTGTQYF
size: .
J: TRBJ2-3
V: TRBV30
D: TRBD2

DNA: TGTGCCAGCAGCGAGGGGACAGTGGGAAGAACAGATACGCAGTATTTT
CDR3: CASSEGTVGRTDTQYF
size: .
J: TRBJ2-3
V: TRBV7-9
D: TRBD1

DNA: TGTGCCAGCAGGGGGGGACAGGGCGGCGGGGAGCTGTTTTTT
CDR3: CASRGGQGGGELFF
size: .
J: TRBJ2-2
V: TRBV2
D: TRBD1

DNA: TGTGCCAGCAGCCCCCGGGGCGGGACAGGGCCTAGCAGGCACGACTACACCTTC
CDR3: CASSPRGGTGPSRHDYTF
size: once
J: TRBJ1-2
V: TRBV9
D: TRBD1

DNA: TGCGCCAGCGGATCAGGGAACCCCACCTACGAGCAGTACTTC
CDR3: CASGSGNPTYEQYF
size: .
J: TRBJ2-7
V: TRBV5-1
D: .

DNA: TGTGCCAGCAGCGTAGCTACAGGGAACAATGAGCAGTTCTTC
CDR3: CASSVATGNNEQFF
size: .
J: TRBJ2-1
V: TRBV9
D: .

DNA: TGTGCCAGCAGCCCGAGGACAGTGCAGGGTCTGGGAGCTTTCTTT
CDR3: CASSPRTVQGLGAFF
size: few
J: TRBJ1-1
V: TRBV5-5
D: .

DNA: TGTGCCAGCAGCCTAGGGACAGGGTTGGCCAACGTCCTGACTTTC
CDR3: CASSLGTGLANVLTF
size: once
J: TRBJ2-6
V: TRBV6-5
D: TRBD1

DNA: TGTGCCTGGACTACAGGCACAGATACGCAGTATTTT
CDR3: CAWTTGTDTQYF
size: .
J: TRBJ2-3
V: TRBV30
D: .

DNA: TGTGCCAGCAGCCAAGTTGTGGGGGGTTCACCCCTCCACTTT
CDR3: CASSQVVGGSPLHF
size: .
J: TRBJ1-6
V: TRBV14
D: .

DNA: TGTGCCAGCAGCCAATTGGGACTAGCGGGGGCCTCCACCGGGGAGCTGTTTTTT
CDR3: CASSQLGLAGASTGELFF
size: few
J: TRBJ2-2
V: TRBV7-2
D: TRBD2

DNA: TGTGCCAGCAGTGCCGCGGGGGGGCTTGGCTACACCTTC
CDR3: CASSAAGGLGYTF
size: .
J: TRBJ1-2
V: TRBV2
D: .

DNA: TGTGCCAGCAGCGTACTCGGGGTAGGGGAGACCCAGTACTTC
CDR3: CASSVLGVGETQYF
size: .
J: TRBJ2-5
V: TRBV9
D: .

DNA: TGTGCCAGCAGTTTATCGCTCGGTTTTGGAAACACCATATATTTT
CDR3: CASSLSLGFGNTIYF
size: .
J: TRBJ1-3
V: TRBV27
D: .

DNA: TGTGCCACCAGCAGGACAGGGGGTAGAGGACTAAATTCACCCCTCCACTTT
CDR3: CATSRTGGRGLNSPLHF
size: .
J: TRBJ1-6
V: TRBV15
D: TRBD1

DNA: TGTGCCAGTAACCCAAGGTCAGGGGGCAGCTTTAGCGGCTACACCTTC
CDR3: CASNPRSGGSFSGYTF
size: .
J: TRBJ1-2
V: TRBV19
D: TRBD1

DNA: TGTGCCAGAAGCCCCTCTAAGGGGTACTTTAGACACCTAAGCTACGAGCAGTACTTC
CDR3: CARSPSKGYFRHLSYEQYF
size: .
J: TRBJ2-7
V: TRBV7-5
D: .

DNA: TGCGCCAGCAGCTACAGGGGGCGCGGCACTGAAGCTTTCTTT
CDR3: CASSYRGRGTEAFF
size: few
J: TRBJ1-1
V: TRBV4-1
D: TRBD1

DNA: TGTGCCACCAGTTCCGACGGAGATAATTCACCCCTCCACTTT
CDR3: CATSSDGDNSPLHF
size: .
J: TRBJ1-6
V: TRBV15
D: .

DNA: TGTGCCAGCAGTGAACGGGGGGCCGACGGGGAGCTGTTTTTT
CDR3: CASSERGADGELFF
size: once
J: TRBJ2-2
V: TRBV6-1
D: .

DNA: TGTGCCTGGGAGCTTGGGGGGGGCTCCTACGAGCAGTACTTC
CDR3: CAWELGGGSYEQYF
size: .
J: TRBJ2-7
V: TRBV30
D: TRBD2